The 5 T cell receptor beta chains below all came from one sample that was sequenced in a study of CD8 T cells in Susac syndrome. Reverse transcription of roughly 0.45 to 1 ug RNA used random hexamers. TCRdb reanalysed the immunoSEQ multiplex PCR reads using MiXCR and keeps one entry per CDR3 protein. The sample holds approximately 160,000 distinct CDR3 sequences, approximately 94% seen once. Sequencing input: CD4+ T cells from PBMCs. The receptors here all came from a human donor with multiple sclerosis.

The chain combines TRBV6-1 with TRBJ2-3; 10 nucleotides line up with TRBD2. CDR1 MNHNS and CDR2 SASEGT come from the germline V gene. The J segment lost 6 bases and the V segment lost 5 bases, leaving 8 bases of the junction unmatched. This CDR3 has 15 residues. The CDR3 region is CASSLAGVSSDTQYF. The CDR3 DNA is TGTGCCAGCAGTCTAGCGGGAGTCAGTTCCGATACGCAGTATTTT.

On this clonotype: A junction end diverges from the germline sequence, so it may reflect a read error. V gene TRBV5-6 combines with J gene TRBJ1-3; tentatively, D is TRBD1 (5 bases). Germline V CDR1 and CDR2: SGHDT, YYEEEE. The CDR3 is 16 residues long. CDR3 coding DNA: TGTGCCAGCAGCTTTCCTTCCGGGGCGTCTGAAAACACCATATATTTT. It is translated as CASSFPSGASENTIYF. Together with reference TRBV5-6 and TRBJ1-3, the CDR3 gives the full variable domain: DAGVTQSPTHLIKTRGQQVTLRCSPKSGHDTVSWYQQALGQGPQFIFQYYEEEERQRGNFPDRFSGHQFPNYSSELNVNALLLGDSALYLCASSFPSGASENTIYFGEGSWLTVV.

This clonotype was seen only once. The V and J genes are TRBV9 and TRBJ2-6; D gene ambiguous. V dropped 3 bases and J dropped 4 bases, with 5 bases sitting between them. CDR3 length: 13 residues. Per the germline V gene, CDR1 is SGDLS and CDR2 is YYNGEE. The CDR3 spells CASSGQGANVLTF. The CDR3 DNA reads as TGTGCCAGCAGCGGTCAGGGGGCCAACGTCCTGACTTTC.

The chain has TRBV3-1 and TRBJ2-7, with 9 bases fitting TRBD2. V was pared by 4 bases and J by 1 base, with 5 bases of the junction left unmatched. The germline V gene encodes CDR1 LGHDT and CDR2 YNNKEL (reference sequence). This CDR3 region has 15 residues. Here the CDR3 reads CASSPRTSASYEQYF. The CDR3 coding sequence is TGTGCCAGCAGCCCTAGGACTAGCGCTTCCTACGAGCAGTACTTC.

This clonotype was recorded once. The chain uses TRBV4-2 and TRBJ1-2; a weak D match, TRBD1 (6 bases). Germline V gene data show CDR1 as LGHNA and CDR2 as YNFKEQ. The length of the CDR3 is 15 residues. Between the trimmed V and J ends, which lost 0 bases and 7 bases, there was a span of 15 bases. The CDR3 loop is CASSQDLLGGPGYTF. The DNA for the CDR3 is TGTGCCAGCAGCCAAGATCTCCTTGGGGGGCCTGGCTACACCTTC.